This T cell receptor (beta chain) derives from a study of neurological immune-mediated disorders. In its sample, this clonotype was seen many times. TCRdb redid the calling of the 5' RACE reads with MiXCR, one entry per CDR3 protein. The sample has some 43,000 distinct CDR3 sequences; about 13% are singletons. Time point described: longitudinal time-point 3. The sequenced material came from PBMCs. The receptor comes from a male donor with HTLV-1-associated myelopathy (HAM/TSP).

The CDR3 DNA reads as TGCAGTGCTAGAGACGGCCCCTACGAGCAGTACTTC. Translated, it gives CSARDGPYEQYF. This rearrangement joins TRBV20-1 to TRBJ2-7; D gene unclear. In germline, CDR1 is DFQATT, CDR2 SNEGSKA (reference sequence). The CDR3 is made up of 12 amino acids. V dropped 0 bases and J dropped 2 bases, with 5 bases sitting between them.